What follows is one TCR beta chain and its context. TCRdb keeps only in-frame clones here, not all; method: immunoSEQ multiplex PCR. The sample records 520,000 or so clones, 70% to 80% being singletons. This specimen belongs to a study of shared clonotypes between healthy human individuals. Germline trimming cut 4 bases from V and 3 bases from J; bases unmatched to any gene: 7. In germline, CDR1 is MNHEY, CDR2 SMNVEV (reference sequence). The CDR3 is made up of 15 amino acids. The sample consisted of PBMCs. The chain joins TRBV27 to TRBJ2-7; 9 bases agree with TRBD2. This TCR derives from a woman aged 40 to 50 in good health. Some clones in this sample may be carry-over from other donors' samples. The CDR3 DNA sequence: TGTGCCAGCAGTTCCTATAAGACTAGCGGCTACGAGCAGTACTTC. Translating gives CASSSYKTSGYEQYF.